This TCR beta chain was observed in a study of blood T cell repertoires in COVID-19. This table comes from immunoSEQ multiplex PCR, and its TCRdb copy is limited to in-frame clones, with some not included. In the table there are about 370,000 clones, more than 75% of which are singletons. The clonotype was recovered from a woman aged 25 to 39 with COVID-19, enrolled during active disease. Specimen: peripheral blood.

CDR3 nucleotides: TGTGCCAGCAGAGGGACTAGCGTCTACGAGCAGTACTTC. Amino acids: CASRGTSVYEQYF. The rearrangement joins TRBV27 to TRBJ2-7; 10 bases match TRBD2. Germline V lookup: CDR1 MNHEY, CDR2 SMNVEV (reference sequence). With 6 bases clipped from V and 3 bases from J, the junction kept 2 bases outside the gene matches. The CDR3 has 13 residues.